The rows below give T cell receptor beta chains drawn from one sample of a study of blood T cell repertoires in acute mononucleosis. Produced via immunoSEQ multiplex PCR; TCRdb's table is partial and in-frame only. This sample has 1,500 to 2,000 clones, with 25% found just once. The sequenced sample was EBV GLC epitope tetramer+ CD8+ T cells sorted from PBMCs, obtained during convalescence from infectious mononucleosis. Receptor source: a woman aged 18-29 years with infectious mononucleosis caused by EBV. Each CDR3 is given with its conserved first and last residue. D genes are given only for firm matches. Clone size appears in some rows only: once, few, many, or a class for an expanded clone.

j_gene: TRBJ2-5
abundance: many
d_gene: TRBD1
v_gene: TRBV9
CDR3nt: TGTGCCAGCAGCCTAGACAGGGGAGAGACCCAGTACTTC
CDR3aa: CASSLDRGETQYF

j_gene: TRBJ2-1
abundance: many
d_gene: TRBD2
v_gene: TRBV27
CDR3nt: TGTGCCAGCAGCCCCCCGGACTCCGGACTAGTTTACAATGAGCAGTTCTTC
CDR3aa: CASSPPDSGLVYNEQFF

j_gene: TRBJ2-3
abundance: few
d_gene: TRBD2
v_gene: TRBV7-8
CDR3nt: TGTGCCAGCAGCCCCACTAGCGGGAGTGGCGATACGCAGTATTTT
CDR3aa: CASSPTSGSGDTQYF

j_gene: TRBJ2-3
abundance: many
d_gene: .
v_gene: TRBV7-3
CDR3nt: TGTGCCAGCAGCCCGAGAGGAGGAGGGCCCTCGACAGATACGCAGTATTTT
CDR3aa: CASSPRGGGPSTDTQYF

j_gene: TRBJ2-2
abundance: .
d_gene: .
v_gene: TRBV7-2
CDR3nt: TGTGCCAGCAGCTTAGCGCAATACACCGGGGAGCTGTCTTTTTTT
CDR3aa: CASSLAQYTGELSFF

j_gene: TRBJ1-1
abundance: .
d_gene: TRBD1
v_gene: TRBV29-1
CDR3nt: TGCAGCTTGGGTGGACAGGCGAACACTGAAGCTTTCTTT
CDR3aa: CSLGGQANTEAFF

j_gene: TRBJ2-1
abundance: many
d_gene: .
v_gene: TRBV6-6
CDR3nt: TGTGCCAGCAGCGTAGCAGGTGGGGATGAGCAGTTCTTC
CDR3aa: CASSVAGGDEQFF

j_gene: TRBJ2-1
abundance: many
d_gene: TRBD2
v_gene: TRBV6-4
CDR3nt: TGTGCCAGCAGCCCCCCGGACTCCGGACTAGTTTACAATGAGCAGTTCTTC
CDR3aa: CASSPPDSGLVYNEQFF

j_gene: TRBJ2-7
abundance: many
d_gene: .
v_gene: TRBV7-2
CDR3nt: TGTGCCAGCAGCTTGAGGGTAGGAGGCAGTGGTTACGAGCAGTACTTC
CDR3aa: CASSLRVGGSGYEQYF

j_gene: TRBJ2-5
abundance: .
d_gene: TRBD1
v_gene: TRBV13
CDR3nt: TGTGCCAGCAGCCTAGACAGGGGAGAGACCCAGTACTTC
CDR3aa: CASSLDRGETQYF

j_gene: TRBJ1-1
abundance: .
d_gene: TRBD1
v_gene: TRBV29-1
CDR3nt: TGCAGCGTGATGGGACAGGCGAACACTGAAGCTTTCTTT
CDR3aa: CSVMGQANTEAFF

j_gene: TRBJ2-3
abundance: .
d_gene: TRBD2
v_gene: TRBV7-2
CDR3nt: TGTGCCAGCAGCCGGACAAGCGGGACTAGCCAAGATACGCAGTATTTT
CDR3aa: CASSRTSGTSQDTQYF

j_gene: TRBJ1-2
abundance: few
d_gene: .
v_gene: TRBV7-5
CDR3nt: TGTGCCAGCAGCTTAGGACAGGGGGATGGCTACACCTTC
CDR3aa: CASSLGQGDGYTF

j_gene: TRBJ1-1
abundance: .
d_gene: .
v_gene: TRBV29-1
CDR3nt: TGCAGCGTGGGGGGTCAGGCGAACACTGAATCTTTATTT
CDR3aa: CSVGGQANTESLF

j_gene: TRBJ1-3
abundance: many
d_gene: .
v_gene: TRBV7-9
CDR3nt: TGTGCCAGCAGCGGGATGACCCGAAACACCATATATTTT
CDR3aa: CASSGMTRNTIYF

j_gene: TRBJ1-5
abundance: medium-sized
d_gene: .
v_gene: TRBV4-3
CDR3nt: TGCGCCAGCAGCATTACCCCTGGACGGGACAATCAGCCCCAGCATTTT
CDR3aa: CASSITPGRDNQPQHF

j_gene: TRBJ2-3
abundance: many
d_gene: TRBD2
v_gene: TRBV7-2
CDR3nt: TGTGCCAGCAGCCGGACAAGCGGGAGGGGAGATACGCAGTATTTT
CDR3aa: CASSRTSGRGDTQYF

j_gene: TRBJ1-1
abundance: few
d_gene: .
v_gene: TRBV29-1
CDR3nt: TGCTGCGTGGGGGGTCTGGCGAACACTGAAGCTTTCTTT
CDR3aa: CCVGGLANTEAFF

j_gene: TRBJ2-1
abundance: many
d_gene: TRBD2
v_gene: TRBV6-5
CDR3nt: TGTGCCAGCAGCCCGACCAGCGGGAGTGTCTATGAGCAGTTCTTC
CDR3aa: CASSPTSGSVYEQFF

j_gene: TRBJ1-2
abundance: many
d_gene: TRBD1
v_gene: TRBV29-1
CDR3nt: TGCCGCGTTGATGGGGAGGGGGCTGGGGACACCTTC
CDR3aa: CRVDGEGAGDTF

j_gene: TRBJ1-2
abundance: few
d_gene: .
v_gene: TRBV4-2
CDR3nt: TGTGCCAGCAGCTCCCAGGGGACGCCAAACTATGGCTACACCTTC
CDR3aa: CASSSQGTPNYGYTF

j_gene: TRBJ2-6
abundance: many
d_gene: TRBD1
v_gene: TRBV27
CDR3nt: TGTGCCAGCAGTTTGACAGGGGGTACTGGGGCCAACGTCCTGACTTTC
CDR3aa: CASSLTGGTGANVLTF

j_gene: TRBJ2-1
abundance: many
d_gene: .
v_gene: TRBV6-4
CDR3nt: TGTGCCAGCAGGCCACTAGGGCGGACGTACAATGAGCAGTTCTTC
CDR3aa: CASRPLGRTYNEQFF

j_gene: TRBJ2-1
abundance: many
d_gene: TRBD2
v_gene: TRBV7-2
CDR3nt: TGTGCCAGCAGCCCCCCGGACTCCGGACTAGTTTACAATGAGCAGTTCTTC
CDR3aa: CASSPPDSGLVYNEQFF

j_gene: TRBJ2-1
abundance: few
d_gene: TRBD2
v_gene: TRBV7-4
CDR3nt: TGTGCCAGCAGCCCTCTAGTTGGCGGGAGATACAATGAGCAGTTCTTC
CDR3aa: CASSPLVGGRYNEQFF

j_gene: TRBJ2-1
abundance: many
d_gene: TRBD2
v_gene: TRBV9
CDR3nt: TGTGCCAGCAGCCAAGAGGTTCCCTTATCGACTAGCGGCAATGAGCAGTTCTTC
CDR3aa: CASSQEVPLSTSGNEQFF

j_gene: TRBJ2-3
abundance: few
d_gene: TRBD2
v_gene: TRBV7-1
CDR3nt: TGTGCCAGCAGCTTAGGGAGCGGGAGGGGAGATACGCAGTATTTT
CDR3aa: CASSLGSGRGDTQYF

j_gene: TRBJ2-7
abundance: many
d_gene: TRBD2
v_gene: TRBV6-5
CDR3nt: TGTGCCAGCAGCCCGACTAGCGGGAGTGTCTACGAGCAGTACTTC
CDR3aa: CASSPTSGSVYEQYF

j_gene: TRBJ1-1
abundance: .
d_gene: TRBD1
v_gene: TRBV29-1
CDR3nt: TGCAGCCTGGGGGGACAGGCGACCACTGAAGCTTTCTTT
CDR3aa: CSLGGQATTEAFF

j_gene: TRBJ1-2
abundance: .
d_gene: .
v_gene: TRBV7-8
CDR3nt: TGTGCCTGCAGCTCCCTGGGGACGCCAAACTATGGCTACACCTTC
CDR3aa: CACSSLGTPNYGYTF

j_gene: TRBJ2-7
abundance: many
d_gene: TRBD2
v_gene: TRBV9
CDR3nt: TGTGCCAGCAGCCCGACTAGCGGGAGTGTCTACGAGCAGTACTTC
CDR3aa: CASSPTSGSVYEQYF

j_gene: TRBJ2-1
abundance: few
d_gene: .
v_gene: TRBV21-1
CDR3nt: TGTGCCAGCAGCGTAGCAGGTGGGGATGAGCAGTTCTTC
CDR3aa: CASSVAGGDEQFF

j_gene: TRBJ1-1
abundance: .
d_gene: .
v_gene: TRBV29-1
CDR3nt: TGCAGCGTGGGGGACAAGGCGAACACTGAAGCTTTCTTT
CDR3aa: CSVGDKANTEAFF

j_gene: TRBJ2-7
abundance: many
d_gene: TRBD2
v_gene: TRBV10-3
CDR3nt: TGTGCCAGCAGAAGACTAGCGGAAACCTACGAGCAGTACTTC
CDR3aa: CASRRLAETYEQYF

j_gene: TRBJ1-2
abundance: few
d_gene: TRBD1
v_gene: TRBV23-1
CDR3nt: TGCGCCAGCAGTCAACGCGACAGGGGGCCCAATGGCTACACCTTC
CDR3aa: CASSQRDRGPNGYTF

j_gene: TRBJ1-1
abundance: .
d_gene: .
v_gene: TRBV29-1
CDR3nt: TGCAGCGTGGGGGGCAATGAAGCTTTCTTT
CDR3aa: CSVGGNEAFF

j_gene: TRBJ2-1
abundance: many
d_gene: TRBD2
v_gene: TRBV6-4
CDR3nt: TGTGCCAGCACCGACGGGACTATTCTCCCCAATGAGCAGTTCTTC
CDR3aa: CASTDGTILPNEQFF